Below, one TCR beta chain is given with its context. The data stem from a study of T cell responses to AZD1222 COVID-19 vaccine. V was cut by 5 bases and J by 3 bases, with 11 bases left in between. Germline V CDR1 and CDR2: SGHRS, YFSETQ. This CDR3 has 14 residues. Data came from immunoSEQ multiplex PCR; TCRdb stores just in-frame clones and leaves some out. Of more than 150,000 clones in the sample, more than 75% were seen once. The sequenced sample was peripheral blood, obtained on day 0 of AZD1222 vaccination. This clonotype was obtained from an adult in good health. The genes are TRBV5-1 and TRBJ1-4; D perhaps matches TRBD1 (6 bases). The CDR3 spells CASRRGQANEKLFF. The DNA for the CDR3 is TGCGCCAGCAGACGGGGGCAGGCTAATGAAAAACTGTTTTTT.